What follows is one T cell receptor beta chain and its context. This clonotype was recorded a few times. The antigen it recognizes is unknown. No clone much larger than this one lies a single base away; base qualities are absent. CDR1 MNHNS and CDR2 SASEGT are derived from the germline V gene. Relative to germline, V is missing 8 bases and J is missing 7 bases, with 11 bases of the junction outside any gene match. Measured from the cysteine to the phenylalanine, the CDR3 is 16 residues long. The sequence is cut down to CDR3 DNA, 48 bases in frame from base 1. The data originate from a study of T cell repertoires in cytomegalovirus infection (dated by TCRdb to the late 2010s). In terms of the full investigation: The peptide stimulations were aimed at well-studied HLA-B-restricted epitopes as well as recently identified HLA-C-restricted CMV epitopes, whose presentation resists viral immunomodulation. Donor HLA type was relevant to the analysis, as public TCR beta signatures indicated carriage of CMV infection together with the matching HLA type. Overall study results and their limits: The ex vivo response was dominated by HLA-C-restricted CMV-specific TCR beta clonotypes, which also provided the single most frequent clonotype in two of eight donors. Cumulative frequency of public TCR beta family members discriminated carriers of CMV infection plus the relevant HLA type in this cohort and an independent approximately 400-donor cohort.

This sample's treatment or condition label indicates: in vitro stimulation with specific CMV peptide epitopes to enrich CMV-specific T cells. The run used an Illumina HiSeq 1500. TCRdb passed the public sequencing reads through fastp at Q25 and MiXCR, retaining productive beta sequences. Rows are combined by CDR3 protein, so each entry shows the most common genes and DNA. The sample data list roughly 170,000 distinct CDR3 sequences, and about 20% of these were observed just once. The leading ten clones occupy 25% of the sample. Rearrangement joined TRBV6-1 to TRBJ2-2, and TRBD1 aligns with 12 junction nucleotides. This receptor was obtained from a human donor in good health (CMV status not recorded). Some clones in this sample may be carry-over from other donors' samples. The material was CD8+ T cells from cultured PBMCs, obtained from culture after CMV antigen stimulation. The DNA reads as follows: TGTGCCAGCGCTACTTCGGGACAGGGGGCTTTCGGGGAGCTGTTTTTT. Its protein product is CASATSGQGAFGELFF.